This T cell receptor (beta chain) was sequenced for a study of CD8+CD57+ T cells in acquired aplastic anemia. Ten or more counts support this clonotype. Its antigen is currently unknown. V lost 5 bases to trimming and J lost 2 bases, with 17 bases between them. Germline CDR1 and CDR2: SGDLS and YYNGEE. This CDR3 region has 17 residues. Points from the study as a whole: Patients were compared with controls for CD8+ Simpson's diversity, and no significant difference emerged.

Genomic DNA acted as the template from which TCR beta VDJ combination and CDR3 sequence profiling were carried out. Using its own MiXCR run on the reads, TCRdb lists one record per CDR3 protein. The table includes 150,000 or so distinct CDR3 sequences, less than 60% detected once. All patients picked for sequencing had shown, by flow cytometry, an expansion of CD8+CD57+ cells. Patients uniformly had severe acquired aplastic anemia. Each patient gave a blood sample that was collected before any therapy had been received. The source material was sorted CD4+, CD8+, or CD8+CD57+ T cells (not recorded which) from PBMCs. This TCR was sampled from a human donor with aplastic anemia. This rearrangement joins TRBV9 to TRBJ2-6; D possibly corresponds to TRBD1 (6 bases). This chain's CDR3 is CASSHTTGMPGANVLTF. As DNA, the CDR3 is TGTGCCAGCAGTCATACAACAGGGATGCCTGGGGCCAACGTCCTGACTTTC.